Listed below are T cell receptor beta chains from one sample, sequenced in a study of blood T cell repertoires in COVID-19. The protocol was immunoSEQ multiplex PCR, while the TCRdb copy is restricted to in-frame clones and leaves out a portion. The data hold some 200,000 clones, with 88% observed a single time. Sequencing used peripheral blood. The receptors derive from a man between 70 and 80 years old with acute or convalescent COVID-19. The CDR3 runs from the conserved cysteine through the conserved F or W. D genes are given only for firm matches. Clone sizes are given selectively: once, few, many, or a class where the clone is expanded.

d_gene: -
v_gene: TRBV7-3
abundance: once
j_gene: TRBJ2-5
CDR3nt: TGTGCCAGCAGCTTAACCGGGGGAGAGGGGGAGACCCAGTACTTC
CDR3aa: CASSLTGGEGETQYF

d_gene: TRBD1
v_gene: TRBV19
abundance: -
j_gene: TRBJ2-7
CDR3nt: TGTGCCAGTAGTACCGGACAGGCCCGCGGCGAGCAGTACTTC
CDR3aa: CASSTGQARGEQYF

d_gene: -
v_gene: TRBV2
abundance: -
j_gene: TRBJ2-3
CDR3nt: TGTGCCAGCATAGGGAGCGGTTCTAGCACAGATACGCAGTATTTT
CDR3aa: CASIGSGSSTDTQYF

d_gene: TRBD1
v_gene: TRBV28
abundance: -
j_gene: TRBJ1-4
CDR3nt: TGTGCCAGCAGTCCCACAGGGGGTTCAACTAATGAAAAACTGTTTTTT
CDR3aa: CASSPTGGSTNEKLFF

d_gene: TRBD2
v_gene: TRBV11-3
abundance: -
j_gene: TRBJ2-3
CDR3nt: TGTGCCAGCAGCTTGAGCGGGAGTACAGATACGCAGTATTTT
CDR3aa: CASSLSGSTDTQYF

d_gene: TRBD1
v_gene: TRBV6-1
abundance: -
j_gene: TRBJ2-7
CDR3nt: TGTGCCAGCAGTGACCAACAGGGGTACGAGCAGTACTTC
CDR3aa: CASSDQQGYEQYF

d_gene: -
v_gene: TRBV5-1
abundance: -
j_gene: TRBJ1-4
CDR3nt: TGCGCCAGCAGCTTGGCTCAGGGTTATACCGAAAAACTGTTTTTT
CDR3aa: CASSLAQGYTEKLFF

d_gene: -
v_gene: TRBV20-1
abundance: -
j_gene: TRBJ1-5
CDR3nt: TGCAGTGCTAGTTCAGGGGACTATAGCAATCAGCCCCAGCATTTT
CDR3aa: CSASSGDYSNQPQHF

d_gene: -
v_gene: TRBV3-1/TRBV3-2
abundance: -
j_gene: TRBJ1-3
CDR3nt: TGTGCCAGCACGACGCGGGAACTTGGAAACACCATATATTTT
CDR3aa: CASTTRELGNTIYF

d_gene: -
v_gene: TRBV21-1
abundance: few
j_gene: TRBJ1-5
CDR3nt: TGTGCCAGCAGCACAAGCGGGGACCCCCCTTTTTTATTGCCCCAGCATTTT
CDR3aa: CASSTSGDPPFLLPQHF

d_gene: TRBD2
v_gene: TRBV7-6
abundance: -
j_gene: TRBJ2-1
CDR3nt: TGTGCCAGCAGCCGAGGACTAGCGGCTATAGGTGGTCAGTTCTTC
CDR3aa: CASSRGLAAIGGQFF

d_gene: TRBD2
v_gene: TRBV6-1
abundance: -
j_gene: TRBJ2-7
CDR3nt: TGTGCCAGCAGTGAAGCGGGGACTAGCTCCTACGAGCAGTACTTC
CDR3aa: CASSEAGTSSYEQYF

d_gene: TRBD1
v_gene: TRBV7-2
abundance: -
j_gene: TRBJ2-1
CDR3nt: TGTGCCAGCAGCATCGGGACAGGGGACTACAATGAGCAGTTCTTC
CDR3aa: CASSIGTGDYNEQFF

d_gene: -
v_gene: TRBV5-8
abundance: -
j_gene: TRBJ2-5
CDR3nt: TGTGCCAGCAGCTTCTTACGGAGGCAAGAGACCCAGTACTTC
CDR3aa: CASSFLRRQETQYF